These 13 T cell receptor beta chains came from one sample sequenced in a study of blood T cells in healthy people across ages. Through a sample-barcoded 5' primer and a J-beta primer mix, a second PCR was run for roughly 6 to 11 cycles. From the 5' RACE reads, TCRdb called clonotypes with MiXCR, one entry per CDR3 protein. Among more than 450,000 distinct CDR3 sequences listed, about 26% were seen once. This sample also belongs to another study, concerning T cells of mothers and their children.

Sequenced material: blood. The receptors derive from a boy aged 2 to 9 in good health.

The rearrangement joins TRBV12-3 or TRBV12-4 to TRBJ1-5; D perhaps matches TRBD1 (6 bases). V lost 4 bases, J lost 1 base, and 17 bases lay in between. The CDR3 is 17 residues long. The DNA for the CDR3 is TGTGCCAGCAGTTCCCGGGACAAGCAGGGGAGCAATCAGCCCCAGCATTTT. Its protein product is CASSSRDKQGSNQPQHF.

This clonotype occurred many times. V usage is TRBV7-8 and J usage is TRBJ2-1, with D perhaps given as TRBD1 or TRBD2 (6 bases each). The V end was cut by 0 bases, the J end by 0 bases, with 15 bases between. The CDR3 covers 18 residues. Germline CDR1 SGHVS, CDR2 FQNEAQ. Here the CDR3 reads CASSLAGGRLSSYNEQFF. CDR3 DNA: TGTGCCAGCAGCTTAGCGGGGGGCCGACTCAGCTCCTACAATGAGCAGTTCTTC.

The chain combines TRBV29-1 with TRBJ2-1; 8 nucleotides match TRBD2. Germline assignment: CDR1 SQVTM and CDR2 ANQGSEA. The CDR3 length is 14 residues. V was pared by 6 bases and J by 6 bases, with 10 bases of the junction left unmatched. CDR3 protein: CSVGDGGVRNEQFF. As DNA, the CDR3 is TGCAGCGTCGGTGACGGGGGGGTCCGCAATGAGCAGTTCTTC.

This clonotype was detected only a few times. Here the CDR3 reads CSASERGRQPQHF. CDR3 nucleotides: TGCAGTGCTAGCGAAAGGGGGCGGCAGCCCCAGCATTTT. The V call is TRBV20-1, the J call TRBJ1-5; 7 nucleotides align to TRBD1. This CDR3 region has 13 residues. CDR1 DFQATT and CDR2 SNEGSKA come from the germline V gene (reference sequence). The trim removed 3 bases at V and 7 bases at J, leaving 6 bases unmatched.

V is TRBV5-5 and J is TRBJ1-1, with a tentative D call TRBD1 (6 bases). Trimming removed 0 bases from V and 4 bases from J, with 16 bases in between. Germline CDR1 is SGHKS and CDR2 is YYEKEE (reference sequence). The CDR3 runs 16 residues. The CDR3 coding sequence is TGTGCCAGCAGCTTGGGACTGGCTACAGGGACCACTGAAGCTTTCTTT. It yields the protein CASSLGLATGTTEAFF.

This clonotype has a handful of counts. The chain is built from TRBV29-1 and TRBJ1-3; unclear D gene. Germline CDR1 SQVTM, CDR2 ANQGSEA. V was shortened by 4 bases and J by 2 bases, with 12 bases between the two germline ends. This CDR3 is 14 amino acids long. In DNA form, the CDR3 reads TGCAGCGTTGTGGTAAGGGCGGCTGGAAACACCATATATTTT. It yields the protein CSVVVRAAGNTIYF.

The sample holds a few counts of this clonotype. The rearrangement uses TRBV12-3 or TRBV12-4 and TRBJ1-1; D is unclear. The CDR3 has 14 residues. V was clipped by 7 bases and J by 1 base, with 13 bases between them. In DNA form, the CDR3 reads TGTGCCAGCACGTGGCAGTCGGGGAACACTGAAGCTTTCTTT. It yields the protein CASTWQSGNTEAFF.

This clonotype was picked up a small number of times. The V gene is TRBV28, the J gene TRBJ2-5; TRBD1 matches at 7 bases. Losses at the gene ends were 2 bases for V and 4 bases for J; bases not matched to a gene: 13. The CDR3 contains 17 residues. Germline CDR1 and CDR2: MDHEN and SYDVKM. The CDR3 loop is CASSLPLAPQGTETQYF. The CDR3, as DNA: TGTGCCAGCAGTTTACCTTTAGCCCCACAGGGGACAGAGACCCAGTACTTC.

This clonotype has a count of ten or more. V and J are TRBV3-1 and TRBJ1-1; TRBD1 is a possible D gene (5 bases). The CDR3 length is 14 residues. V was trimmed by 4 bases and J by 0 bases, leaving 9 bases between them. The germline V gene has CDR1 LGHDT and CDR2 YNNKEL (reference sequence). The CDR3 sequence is CASSPNRMNTEAFF. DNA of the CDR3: TGTGCCAGCAGCCCCAACAGGATGAACACTGAAGCTTTCTTT. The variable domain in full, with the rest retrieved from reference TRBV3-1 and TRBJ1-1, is DTAVSQTPKYLVTQMGNDKSIKCEQNLGHDTMYWYKQDSKKFLKIMFSYNNKELIINETVPNRFSPKSPDKAHLNLHINSLELGDSAVYFCASSPNRMNTEAFFGQGTRLTVV.

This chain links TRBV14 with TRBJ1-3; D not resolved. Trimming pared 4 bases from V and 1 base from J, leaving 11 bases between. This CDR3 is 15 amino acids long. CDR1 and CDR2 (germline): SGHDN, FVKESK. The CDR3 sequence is CASSRGLSSGNTIYF. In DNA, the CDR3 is TGTGCCAGCAGCCGCGGACTGTCGTCTGGAAACACCATATATTTT.

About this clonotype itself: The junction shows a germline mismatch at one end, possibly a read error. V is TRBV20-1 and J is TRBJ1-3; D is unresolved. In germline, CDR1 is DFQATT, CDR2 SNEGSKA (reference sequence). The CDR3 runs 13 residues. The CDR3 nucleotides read TGCAGTGCTAGTACGACTTACGGAAACACCATACATTTT. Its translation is CSASTTYGNTIHF.

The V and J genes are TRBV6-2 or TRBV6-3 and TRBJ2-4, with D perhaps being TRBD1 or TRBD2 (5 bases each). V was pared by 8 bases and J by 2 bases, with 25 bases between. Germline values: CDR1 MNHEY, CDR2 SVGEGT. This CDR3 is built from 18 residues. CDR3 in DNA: TGTGCCAGCCTGGGGGTTTCCTACCACTCAGGGACCAAAAACATTCAGTACTTC. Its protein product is CASLGVSYHSGTKNIQYF.

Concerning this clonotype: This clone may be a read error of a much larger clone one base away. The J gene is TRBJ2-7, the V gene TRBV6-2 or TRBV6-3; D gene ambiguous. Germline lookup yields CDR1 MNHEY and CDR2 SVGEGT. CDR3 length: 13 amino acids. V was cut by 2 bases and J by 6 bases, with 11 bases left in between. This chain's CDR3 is CASSYLNAAEQYF. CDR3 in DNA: TGTGCCAGCAGTTACCTCAATGCTGCCGAGCAGTACTTC.